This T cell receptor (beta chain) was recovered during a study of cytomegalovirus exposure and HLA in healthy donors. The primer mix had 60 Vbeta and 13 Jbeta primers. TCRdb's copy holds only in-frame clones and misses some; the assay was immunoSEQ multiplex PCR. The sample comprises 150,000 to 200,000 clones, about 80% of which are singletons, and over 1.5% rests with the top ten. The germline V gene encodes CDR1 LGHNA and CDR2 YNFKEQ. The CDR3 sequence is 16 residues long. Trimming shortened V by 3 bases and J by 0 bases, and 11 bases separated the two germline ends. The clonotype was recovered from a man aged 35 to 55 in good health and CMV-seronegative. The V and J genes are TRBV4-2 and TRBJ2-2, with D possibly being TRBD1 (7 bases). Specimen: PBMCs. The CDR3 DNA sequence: TGTGCCAGCAGCCACAGGGGGGCCCCGAACACCGGGGAGCTGTTTTTT. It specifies CASSHRGAPNTGELFF.